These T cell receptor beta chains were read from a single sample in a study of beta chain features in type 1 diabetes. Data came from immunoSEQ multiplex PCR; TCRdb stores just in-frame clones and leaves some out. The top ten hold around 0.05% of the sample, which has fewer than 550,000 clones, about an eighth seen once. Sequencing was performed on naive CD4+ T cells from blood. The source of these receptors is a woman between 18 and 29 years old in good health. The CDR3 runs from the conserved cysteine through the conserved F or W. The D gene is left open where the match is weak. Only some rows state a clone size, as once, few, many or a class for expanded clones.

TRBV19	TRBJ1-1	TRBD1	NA	CASSTTGGWTEAFF	TGTGCCAGTAGTACTACAGGGGGTTGGACTGAAGCTTTCTTT
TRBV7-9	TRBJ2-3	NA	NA	CASSLAGSTDTQYF	TGTGCCAGCAGCCTCGCAGGGAGCACAGATACGCAGTATTTT
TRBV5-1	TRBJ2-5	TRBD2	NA	CASSPWTSAETQYF	TGCGCCAGCAGCCCCTGGACTAGCGCCGAGACCCAGTACTTC
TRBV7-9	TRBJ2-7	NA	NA	CASSPRDFYEQYF	TGTGCCAGCAGCCCCCGGGACTTCTACGAGCAGTACTTC
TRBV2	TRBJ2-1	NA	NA	CASGGVGEQFF	TGTGCCAGCGGCGGCGTGGGTGAGCAGTTCTTC
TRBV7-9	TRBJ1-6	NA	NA	CASSRTRAYNSPLHF	TGTGCCAGCAGCCGGACACGGGCCTATAATTCACCCCTCCACTTT
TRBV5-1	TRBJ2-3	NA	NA	CASSLPASTDTQYF	TGCGCCAGCAGCTTGCCCGCTAGCACAGATACGCAGTATTTT
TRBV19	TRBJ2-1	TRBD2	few	CASSLRTSGSINEQFF	TGTGCCAGTAGTCTCCGGACTAGCGGGTCGATAAATGAGCAGTTCTTC
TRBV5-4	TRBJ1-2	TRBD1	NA	CASSSWDRSLVRGYTF	TGTGCCAGCAGCTCCTGGGACAGGTCTCTTGTTCGTGGCTACACCTTC
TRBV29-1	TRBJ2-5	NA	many	CSPPAVLQETQYF	TGCAGCCCCCCTGCGGTACTCCAAGAGACCCAGTACTTC
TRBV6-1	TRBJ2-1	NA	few	CASQGSIFYNEQFF	TGTGCCAGCCAGGGATCGATATTCTACAATGAGCAGTTCTTC
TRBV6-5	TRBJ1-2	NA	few	CASSRGHNYGYTF	TGTGCCAGCAGCCGAGGACATAACTATGGCTACACCTTC
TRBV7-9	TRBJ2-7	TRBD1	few	CASSTAGGSEQYF	TGTGCCAGCAGCACAGCAGGGGGCTCCGAGCAGTACTTC
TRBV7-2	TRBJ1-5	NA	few	CASSPRGQPQHF	TGTGCCAGCAGCCCAAGGGGTCAGCCCCAGCATTTT
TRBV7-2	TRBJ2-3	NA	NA	CASSLASGTDTQYF	TGTGCCAGCAGCTTAGCTAGCGGCACAGATACGCAGTATTTT
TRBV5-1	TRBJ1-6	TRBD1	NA	CASSRDRVLSNSPLHF	TGCGCCAGCAGCCGGGACAGGGTCCTATCTAATTCACCCCTCCACTTT
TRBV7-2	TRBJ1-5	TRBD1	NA	CASSYEGALNQPQHF	TGTGCCAGCAGCTATGAGGGGGCGCTGAATCAGCCCCAGCATTTT
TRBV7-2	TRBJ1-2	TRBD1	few	CASSFTGTGLNGYTF	TGTGCCAGCAGCTTCACCGGGACAGGCCTAAATGGCTACACCTTC
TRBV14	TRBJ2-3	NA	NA	CASSLADTDTQYF	TGTGCCAGCAGCCTAGCGGACACAGATACGCAGTATTTT
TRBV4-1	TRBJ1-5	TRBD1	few	CASSEQGDARQPQHF	TGCGCCAGCAGCGAACAGGGGGATGCTAGGCAGCCCCAGCATTTT
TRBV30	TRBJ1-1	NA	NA	CAWRPLGGGRAFF	TGTGCCTGGAGGCCCCTCGGGGGAGGGAGAGCTTTCTTT
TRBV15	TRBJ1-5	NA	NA	CATSSTLGGSQPQHF	TGTGCCACCAGCTCGACATTGGGAGGGAGTCAGCCCCAGCATTTT
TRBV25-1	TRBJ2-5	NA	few	CASSVYPLTARGQETQYF	TGTGCCAGCAGTGTCTATCCCCTGACAGCCCGGGGACAAGAGACCCAGTACTTC
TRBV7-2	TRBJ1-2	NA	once	CASSFSDYYGYTF	TGTGCCAGCAGCTTTAGTGACTACTATGGCTACACCTTC
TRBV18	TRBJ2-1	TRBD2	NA	CASSPRTSGRAGGEQFF	TGTGCCAGCTCACCACGGACTAGCGGGAGGGCCGGAGGTGAGCAGTTCTTC
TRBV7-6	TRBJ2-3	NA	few	CASSLFSGTQYF	TGTGCCAGCAGCTTATTCTCAGGAACGCAGTATTTT
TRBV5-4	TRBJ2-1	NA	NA	CASSFNWGSSYNEQFF	TGTGCCAGCAGCTTTAACTGGGGGAGTTCCTACAATGAGCAGTTCTTC
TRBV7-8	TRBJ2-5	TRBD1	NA	CASSGRQGPYVGTQYF	TGTGCCAGCAGCGGGAGACAGGGACCCTATGTGGGGACCCAGTACTTC
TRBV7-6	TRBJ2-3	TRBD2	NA	CASSSGRLAGVTDTQYF	TGTGCCAGCAGCTCCGGTCGACTAGCGGGAGTAACAGATACGCAGTATTTT
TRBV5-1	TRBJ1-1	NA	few	CASSLGSGMNTEAFF	TGCGCCAGCAGCTTGGGGTCAGGGATGAACACTGAAGCTTTCTTT
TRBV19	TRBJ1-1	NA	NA	CASSIKLANTEAFF	TGTGCCAGTAGTATAAAGTTGGCGAACACTGAAGCTTTCTTT
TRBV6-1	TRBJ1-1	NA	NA	CATFLLMNTEAFF	TGTGCCACCTTTCTCCTTATGAACACTGAAGCTTTCTTT
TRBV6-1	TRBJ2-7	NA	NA	CATFPPGSYEQYF	TGTGCCACTTTCCCTCCAGGCTCCTACGAGCAGTACTTC
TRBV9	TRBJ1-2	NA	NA	CASSVGQGDYGYTF	TGTGCCAGCAGCGTAGGCCAGGGTGACTATGGCTACACCTTC
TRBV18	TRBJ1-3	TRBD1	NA	CASSPAQGILNTIYF	TGTGCCAGCTCACCGGCACAGGGGATTTTAAACACCATATATTTT
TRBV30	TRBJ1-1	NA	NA	CAWSGGVRNTEAFF	TGTGCCTGGAGTGGAGGGGTCCGGAACACTGAAGCTTTCTTT
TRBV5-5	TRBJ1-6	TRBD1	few	CASSRGTGRYNSPLHF	TGTGCCAGCAGCAGAGGGACAGGGCGTTATAATTCACCCCTCCACTTT
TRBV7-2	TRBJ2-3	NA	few	CATRDHNTDTQYF	TGTGCCACCCGGGACCACAACACAGATACGCAGTATTTT
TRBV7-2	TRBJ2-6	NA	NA	CASSLVGPGMLNVLTF	TGTGCCAGCAGCTTAGTTGGCCCCGGGATGCTCAACGTCCTGACTTTC
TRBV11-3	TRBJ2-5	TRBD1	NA	CASSEEGQGGETQYF	TGTGCCAGCAGCGAAGAGGGACAGGGTGGAGAGACCCAGTACTTC
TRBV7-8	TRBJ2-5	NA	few	CASSPVRNRVQETQYF	TGTGCCAGCAGCCCTGTTCGAAACAGGGTCCAAGAGACCCAGTACTTC
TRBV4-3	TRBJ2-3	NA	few	CASSQEGLSTDTQYF	TGCGCCAGCAGCCAAGAGGGGCTCAGCACAGATACGCAGTATTTT
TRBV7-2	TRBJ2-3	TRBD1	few	CASRYTGGTDTQYF	TGTGCCAGCAGGTACACAGGGGGCACAGATACGCAGTATTTT
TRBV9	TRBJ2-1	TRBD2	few	CASSVAPLLAGGLNEQFF	TGTGCCAGCAGCGTAGCGCCCCTCCTCGCGGGAGGGCTCAATGAGCAGTTCTTC
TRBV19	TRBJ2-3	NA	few	CASSIPGVRADTQYF	TGTGCCAGTAGTATTCCGGGAGTGAGGGCAGATACGCAGTATTTT
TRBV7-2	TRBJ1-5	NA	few	CASSPGNQPQHF	TGTGCCAGCAGCCCAGGGAATCAGCCCCAGCATTTT
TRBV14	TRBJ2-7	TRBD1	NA	CASSQGIGQGIYEQYF	TGTGCCAGCAGCCAAGGGATCGGACAGGGGATCTACGAGCAGTACTTC
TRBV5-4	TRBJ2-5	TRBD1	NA	CASSPGQGAISQATQYF	TGTGCCAGCAGCCCAGGACAGGGGGCAATAAGTCAGGCGACCCAGTACTTC
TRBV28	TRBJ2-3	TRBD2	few	CASSGGGEGTDTQYF	TGTGCCAGCAGTGGCGGGGGGGAAGGCACAGATACGCAGTATTTT
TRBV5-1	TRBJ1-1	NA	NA	CASSLVIGSEVTEAFF	TGCGCCAGCAGCTTGGTAATAGGGTCCGAAGTCACTGAAGCTTTCTTT